Listed below are T cell receptor beta chains from one sample, sequenced in a study of lung T cells in sarcoidosis with Löfgren's syndrome. TCRdb passed the reads through MiXCR, listing each CDR3 protein once. The table lists roughly 2,700 distinct CDR3 sequences, 25% to 35% of them singletons. Material for sequencing was CD4+ T cells from bronchoalveolar lavage. All receptors derive from a human donor with sarcoidosis (Löfgren's syndrome or another form), or a control subject (not recorded which). Both conserved end residues are part of each CDR3. A D gene is named only where the DNA matches it firmly. Some rows have no size entry. The others give once, few or many, or a class for an expanded clone.

cdr3_length,d_call,v_call,clone_size,j_call,cdr3_nt,cdr3_aa
14,-,TRBV9,many,TRBJ2-1,TGTGCCAGCAGCGTAGCATCGGGGCAAGGCGAGCAGTTCTTC,CASSVASGQGEQFF
17,-,TRBV7-2,-,TRBJ1-5,TGTGCCAGCAGTTTCACTCCCGTGACAGGTATCAATCAACCCCAGCATTTT,CASSFTPVTGINQPQHF
15,-,TRBV18,medium-sized,TRBJ2-3,TGTGCCAGCTCACCATCTTATCTGGGGACAGATACGCAGTATTTT,CASSPSYLGTDTQYF
14,TRBD1,TRBV2,-,TRBJ1-1,TGTGCCAGCAGTGGGACAGGGGACCTTTTTGAAGCTTTCTTT,CASSGTGDLFEAFF
12,-,TRBV29-1,medium-sized,TRBJ2-7,TGCAGCGTTGTACAGGGTTCCTACGAGCAGTACTTC,CSVVQGSYEQYF
13,-,TRBV3-1,medium-sized,TRBJ2-5,TGTGCCAGCAGCGCTAGAGGGCAAGAGACCCAGTACTTC,CASSARGQETQYF
11,-,TRBV14,-,TRBJ2-1,TGTGCCAGCAGCCAGGGAAGACGTCAGTTCTTC,CASSQGRRQFF
22,-,TRBV20-1,medium-sized,TRBJ2-1,TGCAGTGCGAGGGCCGGGACAGAGACACGGAGGGGGGCCAGAAGATCCTACAATGAGCAGTTCTTC,CSARAGTETRRGARRSYNEQFF
19,TRBD2,TRBV5-1,many,TRBJ2-3,TGCGCCAGCAGCCTAACGACTAGCGGGGGGCGCTTAAGCACAGATACGCAGTATTTT,CASSLTTSGGRLSTDTQYF
13,-,TRBV24-1,medium-sized,TRBJ2-5,TGTGCCACCAGTTCCTCCAACCAAGAGACCCAGTACTTC,CATSSSNQETQYF
12,TRBD2,TRBV6-1,large,TRBJ2-5,TGTGCCAGCCATGCGGGAGGAGAGACCCAGTACTTC,CASHAGGETQYF
17,-,TRBV18,many,TRBJ1-1,TGTGCCAGCTCACCAGGAGGGGTTGTCTTTAGTGGCACTGAAGCTTTCTTT,CASSPGGVVFSGTEAFF
12,-,TRBV6-1,medium-sized,TRBJ2-7,TGTGCCAGCAGAACAGGAGGCTACGAGCAGTACTTC,CASRTGGYEQYF
13,TRBD1,TRBV12-3/TRBV12-4,medium-sized,TRBJ1-5,TGTGCCAGCAGCCCTAACAGGGGGCAGCCCCAGCATTTT,CASSPNRGQPQHF
16,TRBD1,TRBV7-6,-,TRBJ2-3,TGTGCCAGCAGCCCATCACCAGGGGGAACAACAGATACGCAGGATTTT,CASSPSPGGTTDTQDF
16,TRBD1,TRBV6-2/TRBV6-3,medium-sized,TRBJ2-7,TGTGCCACCGCGGACAGGGGGGGATCCAGCTCCTACGAGCAGTACTTC,CATADRGGSSSYEQYF
14,TRBD2,TRBV7-9,many,TRBJ2-7,TGTGCCAGCAGCTATGGACTAGCGATCGGCGAGCAGTACTTC,CASSYGLAIGEQYF
12,-,TRBV29-1,many,TRBJ2-1,TGCAGCGTACGGCCCCAGGTAGATGAGCAGTTCTTC,CSVRPQVDEQFF
15,TRBD2,TRBV20-1,medium-sized,TRBJ2-2,TGCAGTGCTAGAGGCCGGGACTACCACACCGGGGAGCTGTTTTTT,CSARGRDYHTGELFF
14,-,TRBV7-2,-,TRBJ2-7,TGTGCCAGCAGCTTAAGCGACGGTACCTACGAGCAGTACTTC,CASSLSDGTYEQYF
16,-,TRBV9,few,TRBJ1-3,TGTGCCAGCAGCGCGAGGTTGGTTAGCTCTGGAAACACCATATATTTT,CASSARLVSSGNTIYF
15,-,TRBV20-1,-,TRBJ2-3,TGCAGTGATAGCCCGGGACAAGGGAACACAGATACGCAGTATTTT,CSDSPGQGNTDTQYF
14,-,TRBV19,medium-sized,TRBJ2-1,TGTGCCAGTAGTATTGGGGCAGGGAACAATGAGCAGTTCTTC,CASSIGAGNNEQFF
11,-,TRBV28,medium-sized,TRBJ1-5,TGTGCGTCCGCGGGCCCTCAGCCCCAGCATTTT,CASAGPQPQHF
12,-,TRBV20-1,medium-sized,TRBJ2-7,TGCAGTGGGGACAAGAGCTCCTACGAGCAGTACTTC,CSGDKSSYEQYF
16,TRBD1,TRBV15,medium-sized,TRBJ1-4,TGTGCCACCAGCAGAAAAGTCGGGACAGAGAATGAAGAACTGTTTTTT,CATSRKVGTENEELFF
14,-,TRBV20-1,large,TRBJ2-5,TGCAGTGCCGGCGACGTTGGAGGCCAAGAGACCCAGTACTTC,CSAGDVGGQETQYF
14,-,TRBV30,many,TRBJ1-2,TGTGCCTGGAGAGACAGGTCGAGGGTCTATGGCTACACCTTC,CAWRDRSRVYGYTF
14,TRBD1,TRBV9,many,TRBJ2-3,TGTGCCAGCAGCGTCATGACAGGGGAAGATACGCAGTATTTT,CASSVMTGEDTQYF
13,-,TRBV27,medium-sized,TRBJ1-1,TGTGCCACCTCCCGGGACTTTAACACTGAAGCTTTCTTT,CATSRDFNTEAFF
13,-,TRBV20-1,once,TRBJ2-1,TGCAGTGCTAACAGGGCAACCTACAATGAGCAGCTCTTC,CSANRATYNEQLF
11,-,TRBV6-1,large,TRBJ1-5,TGTGCCAGCAGCGCCTTTTTGACCTGGCATTTT,CASSAFLTWHF
14,TRBD2,TRBV20-1,medium-sized,TRBJ2-1,TGCAGTGCTAGAATAGCGGGGGGGCGAAATGAGCAGTTCTTC,CSARIAGGRNEQFF
12,-,TRBV3-1,medium-sized,TRBJ2-1,TGTGCCAGCAGCCAAGTCAGGGATGAGCAGTTCTTC,CASSQVRDEQFF